This entry is about one T cell receptor (beta chain). In the authors' methods: Reference gene primer amplification yielded estimated nucleated cell counts. Sequenced by immunoSEQ multiplex PCR; TCRdb stores in-frame clones only, minus some. V and J calls and clone size are given by that table; D and trimming were obtained from the DNA. The table shows about 20,000 clones, with 91% occurring only once. The data belong to a study of blood T cell repertoires in COVID-19. Study as a whole: PBMCs, B-cell-depleted T cells, or T cells provided the cDNA or gDNA that made up the material.

The CDR3 has 14 residues. Germline values: CDR1 SGHTA, CDR2 FQGNSA. V lost 5 bases to trimming and J lost 3 bases, with 11 bases between them. The chain uses TRBV7-2 and TRBJ2-1; tentatively, D is TRBD2 (6 bases). Sequenced: peripheral blood. The sequence came from a man aged 65-85 years with active COVID-19. This chain's CDR3 is CASSPVGSYNEQFF. Here the CDR3 DNA reads TGTGCCAGCAGCCCCGTCGGGAGCTACAATGAGCAGTTCTTC.